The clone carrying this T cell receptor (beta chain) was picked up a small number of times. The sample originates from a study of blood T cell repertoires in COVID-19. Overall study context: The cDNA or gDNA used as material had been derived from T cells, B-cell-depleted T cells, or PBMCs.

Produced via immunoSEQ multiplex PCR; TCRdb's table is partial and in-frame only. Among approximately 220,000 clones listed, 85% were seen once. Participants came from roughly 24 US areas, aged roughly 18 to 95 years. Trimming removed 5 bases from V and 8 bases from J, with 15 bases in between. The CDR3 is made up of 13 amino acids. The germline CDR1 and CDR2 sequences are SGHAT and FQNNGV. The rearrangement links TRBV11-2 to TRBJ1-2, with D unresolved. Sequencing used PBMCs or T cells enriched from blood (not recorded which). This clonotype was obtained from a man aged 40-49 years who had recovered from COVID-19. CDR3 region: CASSHLFAGGYTF. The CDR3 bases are TGTGCCAGCAGCCACTTATTTGCGGGAGGCTACACCTTC. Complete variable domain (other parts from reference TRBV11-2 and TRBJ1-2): EAGVAQSPRYKIIEKRQSVAFWCNPISGHATLYWYQQILGQGPKLLIQFQNNGVVDDSQLPKDRFSAERLKGVDSTLKIQPAKLEDSAVYLCASSHLFAGGYTFGSGTRLTVV.